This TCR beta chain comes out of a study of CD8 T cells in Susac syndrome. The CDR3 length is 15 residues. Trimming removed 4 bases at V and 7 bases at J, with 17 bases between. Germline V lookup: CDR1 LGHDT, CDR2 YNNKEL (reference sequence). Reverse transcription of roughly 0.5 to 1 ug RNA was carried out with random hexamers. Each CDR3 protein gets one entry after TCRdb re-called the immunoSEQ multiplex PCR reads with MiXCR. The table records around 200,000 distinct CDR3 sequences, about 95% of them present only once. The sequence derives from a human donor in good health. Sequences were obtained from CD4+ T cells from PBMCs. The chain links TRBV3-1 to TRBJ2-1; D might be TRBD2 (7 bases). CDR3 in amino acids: CASSPYRGALNEQFF. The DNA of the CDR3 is TGTGCCAGCAGCCCCTATCGGGGGGCCCTGAATGAGCAGTTCTTC.